Below, one T cell receptor (beta chain) is given with its context. This receptor's antigen is unknown. No quality values exist for individual bases; no much larger clone is one base distant. Library preparation employed the immunoSEQ multiplex PCR assay. TCRdb took this table from immuneACCESS and kept in-frame rearrangements with V and J called. Such tables lack part of the clones; where checked against another copy, unresolved V genes explain under half of the gap, and the rest is unexplained. The sample table contains about 100,000 clones; only one count was recorded for 75% to 95% of them. Over 2.5% of the sample belongs to the ten largest clones. These data belong to a study of T cell changes during pregnancy in multiple sclerosis (dated by TCRdb to between 2019 and 2020). About the full investigation: The study examined how the T cell repertoire changed over the course of pregnancy in women with multiple sclerosis.

The CDR3 spans 17 residues, from the cysteine through the phenylalanine. The retained sequence is limited to the CDR3, 51 bases, with the frame set at the first base. The CDR1 and CDR2 encoded by the germline V gene are LGHNA and YNFKEQ. Trimming leaves V shorter by 0 bases and J shorter by 9 bases, with the junction holding 10 bases beyond the gene matches. The rearranged segments are TRBV4-2 and TRBJ2-1, with 11 bases in between that match TRBD2. The clonotype originates from a female donor with multiple sclerosis, enrolled in a pregnancy study. The input for sequencing was peripheral blood, taken in the second trimester of pregnancy. This receptor has the CDR3 CASSQDTELAGGIEQFF. The DNA sequence is given as TGTGCCAGCAGCCAAGATACAGAGCTAGCGGGAGGTATTGAGCAGTTCTTC.